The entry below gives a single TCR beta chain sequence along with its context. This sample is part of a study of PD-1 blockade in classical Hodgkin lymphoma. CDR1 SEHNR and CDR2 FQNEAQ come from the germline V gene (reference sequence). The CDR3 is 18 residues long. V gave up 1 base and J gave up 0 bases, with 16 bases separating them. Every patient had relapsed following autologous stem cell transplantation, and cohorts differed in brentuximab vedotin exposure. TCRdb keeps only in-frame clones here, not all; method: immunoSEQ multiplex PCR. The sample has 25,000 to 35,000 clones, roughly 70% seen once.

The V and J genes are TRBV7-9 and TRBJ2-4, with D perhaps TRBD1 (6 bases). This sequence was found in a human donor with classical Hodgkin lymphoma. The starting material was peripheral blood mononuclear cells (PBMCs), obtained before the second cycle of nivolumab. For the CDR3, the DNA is TGTGCCAGCAGCTTAGGACAGGCCGGACAACTAGCCAAAAACATTCAGTACTTC. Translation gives CASSLGQAGQLAKNIQYF.